The rows below give T cell receptor beta chains drawn from one sample of a study of cytomegalovirus exposure and HLA in healthy donors. Produced via immunoSEQ multiplex PCR; TCRdb's table is partial and in-frame only. Among roughly 200,000 clones listed, about 10% were seen once. The specimen was PBMCs. The receptors derive from a woman in her 30s in good health and CMV-seropositive. The conserved cysteine and the conserved F or W are not part of the CDR3 here. The order of the fields is D gene, V gene, J gene, CDR3 protein. D genes are given only for firm matches.

TRBD1	TRBV13	TRBJ1-2	ASSLGRGLHGYT
TRBD2	TRBV2	TRBJ2-3	ASQSLAGYLSTDTQY
NA	TRBV7-6	TRBJ2-7	ASSSTRGPYEQY
TRBD2	TRBV5-4	TRBJ2-1	ASSPTSGSYNEQF
NA	TRBV18	TRBJ2-1	ASSPNSGTGMGEQF
NA	TRBV27	TRBJ1-1	ASSRRSGNTEAF
NA	TRBV10-3	TRBJ1-2	AISGRGRRGEGYT
NA	TRBV5-4	TRBJ2-5	ASSLGGLGGTQY
TRBD2	TRBV10-1	TRBJ2-1	ASSSGTPYNEQF
TRBD2	TRBV7-3	TRBJ2-3	ASSIGLAESDTQY
NA	TRBV30	TRBJ2-5	ACDTSGSETQY
NA	TRBV6-6	TRBJ1-1	ASSQPDRNTEAF
NA	TRBV7-2	TRBJ1-1	ASSLRWGRPTEAF
NA	TRBV5-1	TRBJ2-5	ASSLFVSGEKETQY
TRBD1	TRBV7-2	TRBJ2-5	ASSYAGGAETQY
TRBD2	TRBV5-1	TRBJ2-3	ASALRAGLDTQY
NA	TRBV5-4	TRBJ1-2	ASSLAGVNYGYT
NA	TRBV19	TRBJ2-6	ASSSRANVLT